These 13 T cell receptor beta chains share one sample of origin, sequenced in a study of blood T cell repertoires in COVID-19. Some clones are missing from TCRdb's copy, which holds only in-frame ones; the method was immunoSEQ multiplex PCR. The sample has 200,000 to 300,000 clones; more than 85% are singletons. Sequencing input: peripheral blood. Every receptor here comes from a woman in her sixties or seventies with COVID-19, enrolled during active disease.

This chain joins TRBV9 and TRBJ2-1; 7 bases are a match to TRBD1. Germline assignment: CDR1 SGDLS and CDR2 YYNGEE. The trim removed 3 bases at V and 0 bases at J, leaving 9 bases unmatched. The CDR3 covers 17 residues. The CDR3 DNA follows: TGTGCCAGCAGCGAGAGGGGGCGGGCTGTCTCCTACAATGAGCAGTTCTTC. As protein: CASSERGRAVSYNEQFF. The whole variable domain, filled in from reference TRBV9 and TRBJ2-1, reads DSGVTQTPKHLITATGQRVTLRCSPRSGDLSVYWYQQSLDQGLQFLIQYYNGEERAKGNILERFSAQQFPDLHSELNLSSLELGDSALYFCASSERGRAVSYNEQFFGPGTRLTVL.

The chain uses TRBV4-2 and TRBJ2-1; 12 bases map to TRBD2. The CDR3 is 17 residues long. V shed 1 base, J shed 10 bases, and the junction held 11 bases outside the gene matches. Germline CDR1 LGHNA, CDR2 YNFKEQ. CDR3 protein: CASSQGALAGGPDEQFF. Written as DNA, the CDR3 is TGTGCCAGCAGCCAAGGCGCCCTAGCGGGAGGGCCCGACGAGCAGTTCTTC.

The chain joins TRBV4-3 to TRBJ2-7; TRBD2 matches at 10 bases. J lost 2 bases, V lost 6 bases, and 4 bases had no gene match. The germline V gene has CDR1 LGHNA and CDR2 YSLEER. The CDR3 loop spans 14 amino acids. The CDR3 here is CASSLGTSAYEQYF. CDR3 nucleotide sequence: TGCGCCAGCAGTCTCGGGACTAGCGCCTACGAGCAGTACTTC.

The V gene is TRBV29-1, the J gene TRBJ2-2; TRBD2 aligns across 12 bases. This CDR3 is built from 14 residues. With V trimmed by 4 bases and J by 6 bases, 3 bases remained unmatched. Germline V lookup: CDR1 SQVTM, CDR2 ANQGSEA. The chain's CDR3 is CSVGLAGASGELFF. In nucleotides, the CDR3 is TGCAGCGTTGGACTAGCGGGAGCGTCCGGGGAGCTGTTTTTT.

The rearrangement joins TRBV5-1 to TRBJ2-2; TRBD1 matches 9 bases. Unmatched junction bases numbered 4, after V lost 2 bases and J lost 2 bases. The CDR3 has 16 residues. Germline V gene lookup returns CDR1 SGHRS and CDR2 YFSETQ. The CDR3 sequence is CASSFPGQGNTGELFF. The CDR3 DNA reads as TGCGCCAGCAGCTTCCCGGGACAGGGCAACACCGGGGAGCTGTTTTTT.

The CDR3 spells CASSLKGLADYEQYF. DNA for the CDR3: TGTGCCAGCAGCTTAAAGGGACTAGCGGACTACGAGCAGTACTTC. The chain links TRBV7-8 to TRBJ2-7, with TRBD2 matching over 11 bases. The germline V gene encodes CDR1 SGHVS and CDR2 FQNEAQ. The CDR3 is 15 amino acids. Trimming took 2 bases from V and 3 from J; bases not matched to a gene: 3.

This clone came up a few times. The rearrangement joins TRBV3-1 (or the pseudogene TRBV3-2) to TRBJ1-2, with D unclear. The ends were cut back, 0 bases at V and 8 bases at J, with 10 bases in the middle. There are 13 residues in the CDR3. Looked up from germline, CDR1 is LGHDT and CDR2 is YNNKEL (reference sequence). CDR3 coding DNA: TGTGCCAGCAGCCAAGATTTTAGCGGCGGCTACACCTTC. It yields the protein CASSQDFSGGYTF.

The chain has TRBV20-1 and TRBJ1-6; 7 bases align to TRBD1. The V and J ends lost 3 bases and 7 bases, in that order; junction bases with no gene match: 9. This CDR3 is built from 15 residues. The germline CDR1 and CDR2 sequences are DFQATT and SNEGSKA (reference sequence). The CDR3 DNA reads as TGCAGTGCTAGTTTATTTGGGACAGAGAATTCACCCCTCCACTTT. This gives the protein CSASLFGTENSPLHF.

This clone was counted only a few times. The chain is built from TRBV24-1 and TRBJ2-3, with TRBD2 matching 12 bases. CDR1 and CDR2 from the germline V gene are KGHDR and SFDVKD. With V trimmed by 5 bases and J by 1 base, 0 bases remained unmatched. This CDR3 spans 15 amino acids. The CDR3 DNA reads TGTGCCACCAGTGGGACTAGCGGGGGCACAGATACGCAGTATTTT. This translates into CATSGTSGGTDTQYF.

V is TRBV3-1 (or the pseudogene TRBV3-2) and J is TRBJ1-3; TRBD1 matches at 7 bases. Trimming at V came to 5 bases and at J to 0 bases, leaving 4 bases not matched to a gene. Germline CDR1 reads LGHDT; CDR2 reads YNNKEL (reference sequence). The CDR3 has 15 amino acids. The CDR3 reads CASSETGSSGNTIYF. The CDR3 DNA sequence: TGTGCCAGCAGCGAGACAGGGAGCTCTGGAAACACCATATATTTT.

The V call is TRBV7-8, the J call TRBJ2-7, with a possible D match to TRBD1 (6 bases). The CDR3 totals 15 residues. The germline gives CDR1 SGHVS, CDR2 FQNEAQ. V lost 1 base and J lost 6, with 16 bases in between. The CDR3 nucleotides are TGTGCCAGCAGCTTAGATTCAGGGGTCCGTTTCGAGCAGTACTTC. Amino acid sequence: CASSLDSGVRFEQYF.

This clone turned up a few times. This chain uses TRBV6-2 or TRBV6-3 with TRBJ1-2; D is uncertain. V was trimmed by 5 bases and J by 0 bases, leaving 13 bases between them. CDR1 MNHEY and CDR2 SVGEGT come from the germline V gene. CDR3 length: 15 residues. The CDR3 here is CASSPTSSANYGYTF. CDR3 nucleotide sequence: TGTGCCAGCAGTCCCACGTCCTCAGCTAACTATGGCTACACCTTC.

CDR3 residues: CATSDLKSYSNQPQHF. In DNA form, the CDR3 reads TGTGCCACCAGTGATTTGAAAAGCTATAGCAATCAGCCCCAGCATTTT. The chain has TRBV24-1 and TRBJ1-5; no firm D call. Deletions cut 0 bases from V and 0 bases from J, with 8 bases between. Germline-derived CDR1 and CDR2 are KGHDR and SFDVKD. The CDR3 is 16 amino acids.